The sequence of this TCR beta chain was determined in a study of STAT3 mutations in large granular lymphocyte leukemia (dated by TCRdb to the late 2010s). In the study overall: Roughly half of the T-LGLL patients who were sequenced longitudinally carried canonical activating STAT3 mutations. More than half of T-LGLL patients received one or more immunosuppressive therapy regimens, with hematologic response in 40% of those treated. Serial deep sequencing of TCRbeta CDR3 and STAT3 was performed in patients with T-cell large granular lymphocyte leukemia to reconstruct clonal hierarchy and dynamics. From an initial cohort of hundreds of LGL patients, 15 to 20 representative T-LGLL cases were chosen for longitudinal sequencing of TCRbeta and STAT3. A couple of patients with natural killer LGL leukemia were also sequenced longitudinally as controls within the study. Patients were sequenced at around 4 time points on average, with the number of samplings per patient ranging from 2 to 8.

DNA was extracted from blood mononuclear cells, with the same DNA used for both TCR and STAT3 sequencing. Trimming removed 1 base from V and 1 base from J, leaving 5 bases between the germline ends. Inclusive of the bounding cysteine and phenylalanine, the CDR3 is 13 residues long. The kept DNA is CDR3 alone, 39 bases in frame from the first base. The germline V gene (reference sequence) specifies SGHNT as CDR1 and YYREEE as CDR2. Summary of the overall study and its limitations: The burden of the dominant TCR clone was higher than the STAT3 mutant burden in several patients, which suggests that the STAT3 mutation arose secondarily inside a clone that had already expanded. Because no samples were available when a clone first appeared, clonal expansion was inferred from samplings taken at other points. TCR clonotype switching after therapy was seen in about 35% of the 18 patients, with all newly emerging clones being STAT3 wild type. The linking of therapy response to changes in TCR clonal burden was complicated by variable intervals between samplings and differing treatment regimens. Since codominant clonotypes persisted in some patients, a small but highly pathogenic clone may have gone undetected. At least one immunodominant TCRbeta clonotype was present in every T-LGLL patient, and multiple immunodominant subclonotypes appeared in about half of the T-LGLL patients.

With respect to this clone: The antigen this receptor binds is unknown. No base quality information exists; no much larger clone differs at one position.

TCRbeta libraries were sequenced on an Illumina MiSeq, averaging roughly 44,000 productive templates per sample. TCRbeta CDR3 libraries were generated with the immunoSEQ assay using multiplex PCR amplification. Regarding the original processing steps: Repertoire diversity was calculated as previously defined, and values close to 0 indicated extremely monoclonal samples. The immuneACCESS repertoire file appears here via TCRdb, limited to in-frame rearrangements. These files lack a portion of the clones; in checked studies, under half of the deficit traces to unresolved V genes, and the cause of the others is not known. Clone size and the V and J calls come from that table; the DNA yielded D and trimming. For this sample the table gives about 7,800 clones, of which around 92% were detected only once. The biggest ten clones account for around 42% of the sample.

This sequence uses TRBV5-4 and TRBJ1-1, with no reliable assignment of the D segment. This TCR was recovered from a man between 45 and 60 years old with T-cell large granular lymphocyte leukemia. Some clones in this sample may be carry-over from other donors' samples. The age is the age at diagnosis. The source material was peripheral blood mononuclear cells. The CDR3 corresponds to CASSLSTNTEAFF. The sequenced DNA: TGTGCCAGCAGCTTGTCGACGAACACTGAAGCTTTCTTT.